This T cell receptor beta chain emerged from a study of response to subunit inactivated influenza vaccine. The study's findings and limits: It was suggested by the authors that few new T cells are recruited by each seasonal influenza vaccination.

TCRdb independently ran MiXCR on the RT-PCR reads; one entry per CDR3 protein. The table records some 520,000 distinct CDR3 sequences, about 17% of them present only once. In germline, CDR1 is SGHRS, CDR2 YFSETQ. Trimming removed 5 bases from V and 1 base from J; junction bases left unmatched: 5. The CDR3 runs to 15 residues. This clonotype came up a few times. As yet, its antigen is unknown. This chain joins TRBV5-1 and TRBJ2-2; TRBD1 aligns across 7 bases. This sample comprised CD4+ T cells sorted from PBMCs, obtained about 24 months after vaccination. The clonotype comes from a man aged 50-75 years who received an inactivated influenza vaccine. Here the CDR3 DNA reads TGCGCCAGCAGAAAGGGACAGATGAACACCGGGGAGCTGTTTTTT. As protein: CASRKGQMNTGELFF.